These 23 T cell receptor beta chains originate from one sample sequenced in a study of vaccination effects on CD4 cells after COVID-19. The assay was immunoSEQ multiplex PCR, and TCRdb's table has in-frame clones only and misses some. This sample carries approximately 70,000 clones, 60% to 75% of them seen once, and the ten largest clones take under 3%. Antigens for these TCRs are unknown. Antigen-specific CD4+ T cells were first expanded with viral peptide pools by the ViraFEST assay and only then sequenced. Cultured cells yielded isolated CD4+ T cells after more than nine days. Vaccine recipients had no previous SARS-CoV-2 infection; their nucleocapsid antibodies were negative. The material was CD4+ T cells from PBMCs cultured with HCoV-NL63 spike peptides, obtained before COVID-19 vaccination. These TCRs come from a human donor who received a COVID-19 vaccine.

The V gene is TRBV7-7, the J gene TRBJ2-1; TRBD2 matches at 8 bases. The J segment lost 5 bases and the V segment lost 5 bases, leaving 11 bases of the junction unmatched. CDR3 length equals 16 residues. Germline CDR1 reads SSHAT; CDR2 reads FNYEAQ (reference sequence). The CDR3 loop reads CASSPLRGGKNNEQFF. The CDR3 DNA is TGTGCCAGCAGCCCACTTCGGGGGGGTAAGAACAATGAGCAGTTCTTC.

This clone has just one count. This same CDR3 is encoded by further DNA sequences in the sample. The rearrangement links TRBV24-1 to TRBJ1-3; tentatively, D is TRBD1 (6 bases). CDR1 is KGHDR and CDR2 is SFDVKD in the germline V gene. V dropped 4 bases and J dropped 2 bases, with 11 bases sitting between them. The CDR3 has 15 residues. CDR3 loop: CATSDPRGPGNTIYF. CDR3 coding DNA: TGTGCCACCAGTGACCCCAGGGGTCCTGGAAACACCATATATTTT.

This chain connects TRBV28 to TRBJ2-2; D tentatively reads TRBD1 or TRBD2 (5 bases each). Per the germline V gene, CDR1 is MDHEN and CDR2 is SYDVKM. V dropped 6 bases and J dropped 2 bases, with 13 bases sitting between them. The CDR3 loop spans 15 amino acids. The CDR3: CASRVQEVNTGELFF. CDR3 coding DNA: TGTGCCAGCAGGGTACAGGAGGTAAACACCGGGGAGCTGTTTTTT.

This clone was recorded only once. V usage is TRBV12-3 or TRBV12-4 and J usage is TRBJ1-1; tentative D call: TRBD1 (6 bases). The length of the CDR3 is 13 residues. V lost 7 bases and J 1 base, leaving 10 bases between the germline ends. This chain's CDR3 is CASIQGWNTEAFF. CDR3 sequence (DNA): TGTGCCAGCATCCAGGGGTGGAACACTGAAGCTTTCTTT.

The chain recombines TRBV5-1 with TRBJ2-2; 7 nucleotides align to TRBD2. Germline CDR1 reads SGHRS; CDR2 reads YFSETQ. This CDR3 is built from 17 residues. V shed 0 bases, J shed 0 bases, and the junction held 5 bases outside the gene matches. The CDR3 bases are TGCGCCAGCAGCTTGGGCCCTGCGGGGGCGAACACCGGGGAGCTGTTTTTT. Translated, it gives CASSLGPAGANTGELFF. The full variable domain, rest sourced from reference TRBV5-1 and TRBJ2-2, is KAGVTQTPRYLIKTRGQQVTLSCSPISGHRSVSWYQQTPGQGLQFLFEYFSETQRNKGNFPGRFSGRQFSNSRSEMNVSTLELGDSALYLCASSLGPAGANTGELFFGEGSRLTVL.

The chain joins TRBV18 to TRBJ1-5; maybe TRBD1 (6 bases). The CDR3 covers 16 residues. Trimming removed 0 bases from V and 5 bases from J, with 14 bases in between. CDR1 is KGHSH and CDR2 is LQKENI in the germline V gene. CDR3 amino acids: CASSPPVRGNHQPQHF. The CDR3 nucleotides are TGTGCCAGCTCACCACCCGTCAGGGGCAACCATCAGCCCCAGCATTTT. The full variable domain, its missing parts supplied by reference TRBV18 and TRBJ1-5, is NAGVMQNPRHLVRRRGQEARLRCSPMKGHSHVYWYRQLPEEGLKFMVYLQKENIIDESGMPKERFSAEFPKEGPSILRIQQVVRGDSAAYFCASSPPVRGNHQPQHFGDGTRLSIL.

This clone occurred a few times. The V gene is TRBV6-5, the J gene TRBJ1-2, with 7 bases lining up with TRBD1. Germline trimming cut 5 bases from V and 0 bases from J; bases unmatched to any gene: 0. There are 13 residues in the CDR3. Germline V gives CDR1 MNHEY, CDR2 SVGAGI. Here the CDR3 reads CASSQGANYGYTF. The CDR3 DNA reads as TGTGCCAGCAGTCAGGGGGCTAACTATGGCTACACCTTC.

This rearrangement joins TRBV11-1 to TRBJ2-5; D gene unclear. The V end lost 0 bases, the J end lost 5 bases, and 4 bases lay between the germline ends. The CDR3 consists of 12 residues. Germline CDR1 is SGHAT and CDR2 is FQDESV (reference sequence). The CDR3 loop is CASSLAKETQYF. The CDR3 region has the DNA TGTGCCAGCAGCTTAGCGAAGGAGACCCAGTACTTC.

This chain connects TRBV19 to TRBJ1-1; D possibly corresponds to TRBD1 (5 bases). The germline CDR1 and CDR2 sequences are LNHDA and SQIVND (reference sequence). Trimming pared 3 bases from V and 2 bases from J, leaving 10 bases between. CDR3 size: 14 residues. The DNA of the CDR3 is TGTGCCAGTAGTATTTGGACATCTAACACTGAAGCTTTCTTT. It is translated as CASSIWTSNTEAFF. The full variable domain, in which reference TRBV19 and TRBJ1-1 provide the parts outside the CDR3, is DGGITQSPKYLFRKEGQNVTLSCEQNLNHDAMYWYRQDPGQGLRLIYYSQIVNDFQKGDIAEGYSVSREKKESFPLTVTSAQKNPTAFYLCASSIWTSNTEAFFGQGTRLTVV.

The V gene is TRBV6-1, the J gene TRBJ2-3, with 13 bases that match TRBD2. J gave up 0 bases and V 4 bases, and 4 bases lay outside the gene matches. CDR3 size: 17 residues. CDR1 is MNHNS and CDR2 is SASEGT in the germline V gene. This chain's CDR3 is CASSGGLAGASTDTQYF. The CDR3 region has the DNA TGTGCCAGCAGTGGAGGACTAGCGGGGGCTAGCACAGATACGCAGTATTTT.

The chain employs TRBV2 and TRBJ1-5; D is ambiguous. CDR3 length equals 14 residues. Germline V gives CDR1 SNHLY, CDR2 FYNNEI. Trimming removed 3 bases from V and 5 bases from J, with 11 bases in between. This chain's CDR3 is CASSDTTADQPQHF. CDR3 bases: TGTGCCAGCAGTGACACGACGGCAGATCAGCCCCAGCATTTT.

This sequence joins TRBV19 and TRBJ1-3, with TRBD1 identical over 7 bases. Germline V CDR1 and CDR2: LNHDA, SQIVND (reference sequence). CDR3 length: 14 residues. Trimming at V came to 6 bases and at J to 0 bases, leaving 2 bases not matched to a gene. The CDR3 nucleotides read TGTGCCAGTAGCCAGGGGGTCTCTGGAAACACCATATATTTT. Amino acid sequence: CASSQGVSGNTIYF. Combining the CDR3 with reference TRBV19 and TRBJ1-3 gives the whole variable domain DGGITQSPKYLFRKEGQNVTLSCEQNLNHDAMYWYRQDPGQGLRLIYYSQIVNDFQKGDIAEGYSVSREKKESFPLTVTSAQKNPTAFYLCASSQGVSGNTIYFGEGSWLTVV.

The V and J genes are TRBV12-3 or TRBV12-4 and TRBJ1-2; 7 positions agree with TRBD1. The CDR3 contains 11 residues. The V and J ends lost 5 bases and 11 bases, in that order; junction bases with no gene match: 5. The CDR3 nucleotides read TGTGCCAGCAGTAGACAGGGCAGGTACACCTTC. Translating gives CASSRQGRYTF.

The chain joins TRBV5-1 to TRBJ2-5; 9 nucleotides line up with TRBD2. Germline values: CDR1 SGHRS, CDR2 YFSETQ. The trim removed 3 bases at V and 4 bases at J, leaving 4 bases unmatched. This CDR3 spans 14 amino acids. The CDR3, as DNA: TGCGCCAGCAGCTCAGGGACTAGCATAGAGACCCAGTACTTC. Translating gives CASSSGTSIETQYF.

The rearrangement links TRBV5-1 to TRBJ2-3; 9 bases agree with TRBD2. V dropped 0 bases and J dropped 1; count of bases not matched to a gene: 12. CDR3 length: 19 amino acids. Germline V gene data show CDR1 as SGHRS and CDR2 as YFSETQ. The CDR3 DNA reads TGCGCCAGCAGCTTGGGTTCTTCAGCGGGGGGACGCGGCACAGATACGCAGTATTTT. Its protein product is CASSLGSSAGGRGTDTQYF.

The chain is built from TRBV5-5 and TRBJ2-1, with 8 bases matching TRBD1. CDR1 is SGHKS, CDR2 YYEKEE, per germline (reference sequence). The V segment lost 3 bases and the J segment 6 bases; nucleotides outside the gene matches: 14. The CDR3 is 17 residues long. The CDR3: CASSSRYLGQVGNEQFF. CDR3 bases: TGTGCCAGCAGCTCGAGATACTTGGGACAGGTAGGCAATGAGCAGTTCTTC.

The rearrangement joins TRBV4-2 to TRBJ2-3; D unresolved. Germline assignment: CDR1 LGHNA and CDR2 YNFKEQ. V lost 4 bases and J lost 0, with 14 bases in between. There are 16 residues in the CDR3. The CDR3 nucleotides read TGTGCCAGCAGCCTTACTCTTTCTGCCAGCACAGATACGCAGTATTTT. It codes for CASSLTLSASTDTQYF.

The V call is TRBV6-5, the J call TRBJ2-3; maybe TRBD2 (5 bases). Germline V gene data show CDR1 as MNHEY and CDR2 as SVGAGI. V was cut by 8 bases and J by 3 bases, with 15 bases left in between. This CDR3 is built from 14 residues. The CDR3 DNA sequence: TGTGCCAGCGTCTTCTCCCGGGGAACAGATACGCAGTATTTT. This gives the protein CASVFSRGTDTQYF.

The chain is built from TRBV7-3 and TRBJ2-6; D is perhaps TRBD1 (6 bases). Germline-derived CDR1 and CDR2 are SGHTA and FQGTGA. The CDR3 covers 15 residues. V dropped 3 bases and J dropped 4 bases, with 10 bases sitting between them. CDR3 nucleotides: TGTGCCAGCAGCTTCCAGGGGTCCGGGGCCAACGTCCTGACTTTC. Translating gives CASSFQGSGANVLTF.

V usage is TRBV15 and J usage is TRBJ1-5, with unresolved D. Germline V gives CDR1 LNHNV, CDR2 YYDKDF (reference sequence). The germline V and J ends were trimmed by 2 bases and 4 bases, with 6 bases remaining between them. The CDR3 loop spans 13 amino acids. CDR3 amino acids: CATSRLTNQPQHF. The DNA for the CDR3 is TGTGCCACCAGCAGACTCACGAATCAGCCCCAGCATTTT.

The rearrangement joins TRBV6-5 to TRBJ1-3; D gene uncertain. Germline V CDR1 and CDR2: MNHEY, SVGAGI. This CDR3 is built from 13 residues. With 2 bases removed from V and 5 bases from J, the gap between germline ends came to 7 bases. Written as DNA, the CDR3 is TGTGCCAGCAGTTACGGTTCAAGAAACACCATATATTTT. Translated: CASSYGSRNTIYF.

V and J are TRBV19 and TRBJ2-4, with D tentatively TRBD1 (6 bases). The germline CDR1 and CDR2 sequences are LNHDA and SQIVND (reference sequence). The CDR3 totals 13 residues. V gave up 2 bases and J gave up 8 bases, with 10 bases separating them. This chain's CDR3 is CASSITGSDIQYF. CDR3 coding DNA: TGTGCCAGTAGTATAACAGGGAGTGACATTCAGTACTTC.

The CDR3 sequence: CASSMWGQPQHF. CDR3 DNA sequence: TGTGCCAGTAGTATGTGGGGTCAGCCCCAGCATTTT. The rearrangement uses TRBV19 and TRBJ1-5; unclear D gene. CDR1 is LNHDA and CDR2 is SQIVND in the germline V gene (reference sequence). Trimming cost V 3 bases and J 6 bases, with 6 bases left between them. The CDR3 is 12 residues long.